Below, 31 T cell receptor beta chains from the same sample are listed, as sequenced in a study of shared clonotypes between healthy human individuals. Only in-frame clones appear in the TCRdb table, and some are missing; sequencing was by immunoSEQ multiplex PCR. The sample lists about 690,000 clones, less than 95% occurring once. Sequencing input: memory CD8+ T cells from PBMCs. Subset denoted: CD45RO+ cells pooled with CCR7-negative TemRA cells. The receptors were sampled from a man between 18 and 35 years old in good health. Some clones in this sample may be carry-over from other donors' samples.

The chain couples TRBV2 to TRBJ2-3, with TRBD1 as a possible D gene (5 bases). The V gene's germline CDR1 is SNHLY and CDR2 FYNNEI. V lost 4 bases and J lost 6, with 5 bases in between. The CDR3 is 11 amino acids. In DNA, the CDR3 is TGTGCCAGCAGTGCAGGGGATACGCAGTATTTT. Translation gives CASSAGDTQYF. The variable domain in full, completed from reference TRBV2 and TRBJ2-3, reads EPEVTQTPSHQVTQMGQEVILRCVPISNHLYFYWYRQILGQKVEFLVSFYNNEISEKSEIFDDQFSVERPDGSNFTLKIRSTKLEDSAMYFCASSAGDTQYFGPGTRLTVL.

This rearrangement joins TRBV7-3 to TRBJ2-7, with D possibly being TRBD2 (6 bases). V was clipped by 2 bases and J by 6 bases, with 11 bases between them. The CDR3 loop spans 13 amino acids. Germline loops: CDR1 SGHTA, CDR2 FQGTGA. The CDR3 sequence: CASSLGGLSEQYF. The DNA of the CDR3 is TGTGCCAGCAGCTTAGGGGGACTCTCCGAGCAGTACTTC.

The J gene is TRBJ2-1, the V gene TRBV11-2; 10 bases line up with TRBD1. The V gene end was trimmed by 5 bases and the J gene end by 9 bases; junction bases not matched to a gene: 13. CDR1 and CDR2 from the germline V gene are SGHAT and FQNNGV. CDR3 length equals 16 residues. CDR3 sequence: CASSTKDRGLWGEQFF. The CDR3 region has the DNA TGTGCCAGCAGCACCAAAGACAGGGGGCTTTGGGGTGAGCAGTTCTTC.

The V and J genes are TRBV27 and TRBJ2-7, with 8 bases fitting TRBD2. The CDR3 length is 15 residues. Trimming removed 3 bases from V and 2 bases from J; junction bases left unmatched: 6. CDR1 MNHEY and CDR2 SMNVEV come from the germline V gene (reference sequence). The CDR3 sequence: CASSLYSGDTYEQYF. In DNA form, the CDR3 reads TGTGCCAGCAGTTTGTATAGCGGGGATACCTACGAGCAGTACTTC.

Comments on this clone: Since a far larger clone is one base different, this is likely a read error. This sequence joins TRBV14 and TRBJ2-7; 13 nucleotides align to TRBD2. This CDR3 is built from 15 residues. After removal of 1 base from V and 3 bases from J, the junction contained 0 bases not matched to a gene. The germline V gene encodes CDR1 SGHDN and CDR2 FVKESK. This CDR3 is CASSQGTSGSYEQYF. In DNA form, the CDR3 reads TGTGCCAGCAGCCAAGGGACTAGCGGGAGCTACGAGCAGTACTTC.

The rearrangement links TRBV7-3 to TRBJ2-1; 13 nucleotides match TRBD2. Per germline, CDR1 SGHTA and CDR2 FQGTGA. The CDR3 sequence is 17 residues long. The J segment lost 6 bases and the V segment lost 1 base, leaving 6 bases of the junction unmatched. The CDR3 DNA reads TGTGCCAGCAGCTTAATCGGGACTAGCGGGGATGTCAATGAGCAGTTCTTC. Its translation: CASSLIGTSGDVNEQFF.

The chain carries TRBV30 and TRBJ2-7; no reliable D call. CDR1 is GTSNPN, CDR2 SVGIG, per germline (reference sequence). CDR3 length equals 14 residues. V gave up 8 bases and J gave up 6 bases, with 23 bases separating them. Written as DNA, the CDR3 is TGTGCCCAACACCACCCGACACGTCGTTCCGAGCAGTACTTC. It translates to CAQHHPTRRSEQYF.

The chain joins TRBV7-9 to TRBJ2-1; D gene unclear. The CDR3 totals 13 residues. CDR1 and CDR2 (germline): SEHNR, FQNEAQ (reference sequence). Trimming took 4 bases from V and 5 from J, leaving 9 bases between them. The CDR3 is CASSSSSHNEQFF. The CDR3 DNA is TGTGCCAGCAGCTCCAGCAGTCACAATGAGCAGTTCTTC.

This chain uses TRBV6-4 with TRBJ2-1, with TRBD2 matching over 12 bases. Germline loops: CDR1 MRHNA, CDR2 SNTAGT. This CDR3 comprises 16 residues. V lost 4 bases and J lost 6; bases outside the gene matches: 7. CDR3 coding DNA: TGTGCCAGCAGTGGGACTAGCGGGGATCCAGGCAATGAGCAGTTCTTC. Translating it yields CASSGTSGDPGNEQFF.

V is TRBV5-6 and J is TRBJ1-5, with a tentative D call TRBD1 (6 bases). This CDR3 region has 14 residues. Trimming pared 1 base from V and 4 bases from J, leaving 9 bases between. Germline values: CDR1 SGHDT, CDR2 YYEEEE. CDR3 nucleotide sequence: TGTGCCAGCAGCTTGAGGGGGTGGAATCAGCCCCAGCATTTT. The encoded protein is CASSLRGWNQPQHF. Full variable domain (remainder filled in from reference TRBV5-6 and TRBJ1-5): DAGVTQSPTHLIKTRGQQVTLRCSPKSGHDTVSWYQQALGQGPQFIFQYYEEEERQRGNFPDRFSGHQFPNYSSELNVNALLLGDSALYLCASSLRGWNQPQHFGDGTRLSIL.

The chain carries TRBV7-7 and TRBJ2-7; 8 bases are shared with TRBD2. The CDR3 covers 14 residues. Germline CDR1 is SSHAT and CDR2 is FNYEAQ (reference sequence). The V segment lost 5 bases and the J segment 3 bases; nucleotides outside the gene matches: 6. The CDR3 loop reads CASSRGLGGYEQYF. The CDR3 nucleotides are TGTGCCAGCAGCAGGGGACTAGGGGGCTACGAGCAGTACTTC.

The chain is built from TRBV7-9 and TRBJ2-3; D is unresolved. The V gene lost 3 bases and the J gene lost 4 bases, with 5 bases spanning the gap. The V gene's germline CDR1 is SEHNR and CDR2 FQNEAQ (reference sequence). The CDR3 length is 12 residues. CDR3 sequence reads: CASSFQPDTQYF. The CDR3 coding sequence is TGTGCCAGCAGCTTCCAGCCAGATACGCAGTATTTT.

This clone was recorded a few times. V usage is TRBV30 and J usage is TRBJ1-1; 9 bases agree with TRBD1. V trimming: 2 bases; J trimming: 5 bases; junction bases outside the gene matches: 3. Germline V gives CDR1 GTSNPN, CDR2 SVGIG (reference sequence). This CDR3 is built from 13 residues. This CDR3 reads CAWSPGTGTEAFF. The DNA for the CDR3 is TGTGCCTGGAGTCCCGGGACAGGGACTGAAGCTTTCTTT.

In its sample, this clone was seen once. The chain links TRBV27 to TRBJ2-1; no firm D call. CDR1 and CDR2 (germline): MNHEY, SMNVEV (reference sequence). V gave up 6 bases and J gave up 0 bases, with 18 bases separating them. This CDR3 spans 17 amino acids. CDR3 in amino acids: CASRPRAKLASYNEQFF. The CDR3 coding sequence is TGTGCCAGCAGGCCGCGCGCGAAGTTGGCCTCCTACAATGAGCAGTTCTTC.

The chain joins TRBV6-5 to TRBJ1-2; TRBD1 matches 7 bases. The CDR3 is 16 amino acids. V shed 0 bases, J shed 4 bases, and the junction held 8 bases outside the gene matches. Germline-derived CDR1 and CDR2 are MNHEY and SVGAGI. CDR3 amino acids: CASSYSVTGRGYGYTF. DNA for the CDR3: TGTGCCAGCAGTTACTCGGTGACAGGGAGGGGCTATGGCTACACCTTC.

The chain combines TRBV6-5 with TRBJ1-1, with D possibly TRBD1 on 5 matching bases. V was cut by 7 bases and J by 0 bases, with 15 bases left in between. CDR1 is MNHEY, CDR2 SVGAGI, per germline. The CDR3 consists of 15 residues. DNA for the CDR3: TGTGCCAGCACCGACTTAGGGGCGATGAACACTGAAGCTTTCTTT. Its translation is CASTDLGAMNTEAFF.

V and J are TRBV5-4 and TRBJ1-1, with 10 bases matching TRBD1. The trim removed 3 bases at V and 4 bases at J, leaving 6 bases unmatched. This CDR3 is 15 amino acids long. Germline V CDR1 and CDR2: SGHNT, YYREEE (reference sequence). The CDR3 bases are TGTGCCAGCAGCTCCGAGACAGGGGGCGTCACTGAAGCTTTCTTT. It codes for CASSSETGGVTEAFF. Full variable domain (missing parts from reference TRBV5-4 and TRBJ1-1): ETGVTQSPTHLIKTRGQQVTLRCSSQSGHNTVSWYQQALGQGPQFIFQYYREEENGRGNFPPRFSGLQFPNYSSELNVNALELDDSALYLCASSSETGGVTEAFFGQGTRLTVV.

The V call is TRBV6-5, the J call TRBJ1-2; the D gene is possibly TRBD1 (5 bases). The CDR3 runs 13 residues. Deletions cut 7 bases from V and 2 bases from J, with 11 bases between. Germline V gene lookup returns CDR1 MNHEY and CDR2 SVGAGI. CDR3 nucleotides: TGTGCCAGCAACCCGGGGCCCAACTATGGCTACACCTTC. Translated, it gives CASNPGPNYGYTF.

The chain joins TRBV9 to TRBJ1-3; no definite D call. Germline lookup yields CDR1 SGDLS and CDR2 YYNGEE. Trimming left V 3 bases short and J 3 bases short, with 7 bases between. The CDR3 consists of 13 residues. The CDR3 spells CASSGPVGNTIYF. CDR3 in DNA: TGTGCCAGCAGCGGCCCCGTTGGAAACACCATATATTTT.

CDR3 amino acids: CASSLMIGEKLFF. CDR3 bases: TGTGCCAGCAGCTTGATGATTGGTGAAAAACTGTTTTTT. This chain joins TRBV5-4 and TRBJ1-4; D is uncertain. Germline V lookup: CDR1 SGHNT, CDR2 YYREEE (reference sequence). V lost 1 base and J lost 7, with 8 bases in between. This CDR3 contains 13 residues.

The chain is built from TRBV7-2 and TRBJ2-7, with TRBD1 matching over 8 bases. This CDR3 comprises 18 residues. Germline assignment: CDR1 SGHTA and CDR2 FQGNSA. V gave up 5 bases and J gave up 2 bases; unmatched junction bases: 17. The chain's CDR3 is CASSDPGGLAPGPYEQYF. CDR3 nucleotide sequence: TGTGCCAGCAGCGACCCAGGGGGCTTGGCCCCCGGACCCTACGAGCAGTACTTC.

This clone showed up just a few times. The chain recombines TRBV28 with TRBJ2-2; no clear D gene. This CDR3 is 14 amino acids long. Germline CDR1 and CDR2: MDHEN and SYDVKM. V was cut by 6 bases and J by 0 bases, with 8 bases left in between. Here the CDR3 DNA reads TGTGCCAGCAGAGTAGTTTCGAACACCGGGGAGCTGTTTTTT. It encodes CASRVVSNTGELFF.

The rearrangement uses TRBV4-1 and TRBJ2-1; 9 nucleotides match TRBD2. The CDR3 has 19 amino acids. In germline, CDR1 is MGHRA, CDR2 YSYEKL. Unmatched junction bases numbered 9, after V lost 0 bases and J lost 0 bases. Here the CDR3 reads CASSQEVLAGPSSYNEQFF. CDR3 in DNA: TGCGCCAGCAGCCAAGAAGTCCTAGCGGGACCGAGCTCCTACAATGAGCAGTTCTTC.

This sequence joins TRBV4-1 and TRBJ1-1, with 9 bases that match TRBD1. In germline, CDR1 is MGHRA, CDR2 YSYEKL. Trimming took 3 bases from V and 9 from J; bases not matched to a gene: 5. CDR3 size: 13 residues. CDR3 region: CASSHAGTGQAFF. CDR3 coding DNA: TGCGCCAGCAGCCACGCCGGGACAGGGCAAGCTTTCTTT.

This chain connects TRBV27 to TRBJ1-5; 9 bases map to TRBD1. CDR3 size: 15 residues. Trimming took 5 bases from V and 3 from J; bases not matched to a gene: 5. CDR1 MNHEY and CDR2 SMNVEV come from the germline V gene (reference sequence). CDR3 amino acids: CASSPGTGYNQPQHF. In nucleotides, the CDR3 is TGTGCCAGCAGTCCAGGGACAGGGTACAATCAGCCCCAGCATTTT.

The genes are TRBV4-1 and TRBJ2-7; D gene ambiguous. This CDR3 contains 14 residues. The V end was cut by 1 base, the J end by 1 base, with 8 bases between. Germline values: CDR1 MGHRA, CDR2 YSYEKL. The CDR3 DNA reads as TGCGCCAGCAGCCAAGTATCTTATTCCTACGAGCAGTACTTC. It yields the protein CASSQVSYSYEQYF.

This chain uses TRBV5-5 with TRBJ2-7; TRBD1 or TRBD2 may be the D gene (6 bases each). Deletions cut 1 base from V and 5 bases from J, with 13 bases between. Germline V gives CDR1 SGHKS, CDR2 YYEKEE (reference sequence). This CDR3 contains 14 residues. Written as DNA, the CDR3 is TGTGCCAGCAGCTTGAAAGGGGGGAGGAACGAGCAGTACTTC. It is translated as CASSLKGGRNEQYF.

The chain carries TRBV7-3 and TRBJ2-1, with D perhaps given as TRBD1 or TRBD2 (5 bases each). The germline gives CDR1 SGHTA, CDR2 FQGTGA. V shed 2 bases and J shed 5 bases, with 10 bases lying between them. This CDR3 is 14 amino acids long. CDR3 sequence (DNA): TGTGCCAGCAGCTTATTGGGGACCAACAATGAGCAGTTCTTC. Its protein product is CASSLLGTNNEQFF.

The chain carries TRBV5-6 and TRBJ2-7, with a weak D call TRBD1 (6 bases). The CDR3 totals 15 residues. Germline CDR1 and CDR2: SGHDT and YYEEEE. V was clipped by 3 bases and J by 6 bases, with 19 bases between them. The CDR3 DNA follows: TGTGCCAGCAGCTCCCTTTGGGGGCGCCTAGGCGAGCAGTACTTC. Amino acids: CASSSLWGRLGEQYF. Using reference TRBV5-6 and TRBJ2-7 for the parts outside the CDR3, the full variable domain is DAGVTQSPTHLIKTRGQQVTLRCSPKSGHDTVSWYQQALGQGPQFIFQYYEEEERQRGNFPDRFSGHQFPNYSSELNVNALLLGDSALYLCASSSLWGRLGEQYFGPGTRLTVT.

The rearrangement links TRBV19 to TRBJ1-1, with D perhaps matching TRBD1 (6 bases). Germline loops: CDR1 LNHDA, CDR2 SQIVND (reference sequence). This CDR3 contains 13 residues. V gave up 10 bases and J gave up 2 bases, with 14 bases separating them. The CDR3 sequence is CATQGHLNTEAFF. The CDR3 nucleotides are TGTGCCACTCAGGGACACCTAAACACTGAAGCTTTCTTT.

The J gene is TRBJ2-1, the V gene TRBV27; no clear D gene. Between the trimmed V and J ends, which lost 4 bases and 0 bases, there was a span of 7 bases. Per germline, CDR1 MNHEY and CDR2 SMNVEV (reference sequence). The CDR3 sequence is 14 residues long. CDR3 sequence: CASSSGLSYNEQFF. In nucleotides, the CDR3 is TGTGCCAGCAGTTCAGGTCTCTCCTACAATGAGCAGTTCTTC.